These T cell receptor beta chains were read from a single sample in a study of T cell responses to AZD1222 COVID-19 vaccine. Assay used: immunoSEQ multiplex PCR; TCRdb lists only in-frame clones, some missing. The sample includes about 140,000 clones, approximately 91% of them seen just once. The sample in question was peripheral blood, obtained on day 0 of AZD1222 vaccination. The receptors shown here come from an adult in good health. Both conserved end residues are part of each CDR3. The order of the fields is clone size, V gene, D gene, J gene, CDR3 protein, CDR3 DNA. The D gene is left open where the match is weak. The listing skips clone size in some rows; elsewhere it reads once, few, many or a size class.

.	TRBV27	.	TRBJ1-2	CASRPRGLPLERGYTF	TGTGCCAGCAGACCTCGGGGCCTACCCCTGGAACGTGGCTACACCTTC
.	TRBV11-2	.	TRBJ2-2	CASSRTDTGELFF	TGTGCCAGCAGCCGAACTGACACCGGGGAGCTGTTTTTT
once	TRBV28	.	TRBJ1-2	CASLRTATNYGYTF	TGTGCCAGCCTCAGGACAGCGACTAACTATGGCTACACCTTC
.	TRBV15	.	TRBJ2-7	CATQQGHKDEQYF	TGTGCCACCCAGCAGGGGCACAAGGACGAGCAGTACTTC
.	TRBV12-3/TRBV12-4	.	TRBJ2-1	CASSWESYNEQFF	TGTGCCAGCAGTTGGGAGTCCTACAATGAGCAGTTCTTC
once	TRBV27	.	TRBJ1-2	CASRPEILPYGYTF	TGTGCCAGCAGGCCCGAGATACTCCCATATGGCTACACCTTC
.	TRBV5-1	TRBD2	TRBJ2-3	CASSPWTSGATDTQYF	TGCGCCAGCAGCCCATGGACTAGCGGGGCTACAGATACGCAGTATTTT
.	TRBV6-1	TRBD2	TRBJ2-7	CASSELAGASYEQYF	TGTGCCAGCAGTGAACTAGCGGGAGCTTCCTACGAGCAGTACTTC
.	TRBV3-1/TRBV3-2	.	TRBJ2-1	CASSQGQGWFF	TGTGCCAGCAGCCAAGGGCAGGGTTGGTTCTTC
few	TRBV28	.	TRBJ1-5	CASNLGGARNQPQHF	TGTGCCAGCAACCTGGGGGGGGCTCGCAATCAGCCCCAGCATTTT
.	TRBV30	.	TRBJ1-1	CAWAAGGGSTEAFF	TGTGCCTGGGCTGCGGGAGGTGGTAGTACTGAAGCTTTCTTT
once	TRBV28	TRBD1	TRBJ2-3	CASSPGQGGWTDTQYF	TGTGCCAGCAGTCCCGGACAGGGAGGATGGACAGATACGCAGTATTTT
.	TRBV5-6	.	TRBJ2-1	CASSLWHHNEQFF	TGTGCCAGCAGCTTGTGGCACCACAATGAGCAGTTCTTC
once	TRBV6-5	.	TRBJ1-1	CASSYSYRNTEAFF	TGTGCCAGCAGTTACTCCTATAGGAACACTGAAGCTTTCTTT
.	TRBV6-2/TRBV6-3	.	TRBJ2-5	CASSWDLSSVETQYF	TGTGCCAGCAGTTGGGACCTATCGTCGGTGGAGACCCAGTACTTC
.	TRBV18	.	TRBJ1-1	CASSPGSMNTEAFF	TGTGCCAGCTCACCAGGGAGCATGAACACTGAAGCTTTCTTT
.	TRBV5-6	.	TRBJ1-1	CASSQRGGSEAFF	TGTGCCAGCAGCCAAAGGGGGGGATCTGAAGCTTTCTTT
.	TRBV9	.	TRBJ2-3	CASSLGLPSTDTQYF	TGTGCCAGCAGCCTAGGGCTACCTAGCACAGATACGCAGTATTTT
.	TRBV28	TRBD2	TRBJ2-1	CASSVRLAGREQFF	TGTGCCAGCAGTGTAAGACTAGCGGGACGGGAGCAGTTCTTC
.	TRBV30	.	TRBJ1-1	CAWSSGRAVEAFF	TGTGCCTGGAGCTCTGGCAGGGCGGTTGAAGCTTTCTTT
.	TRBV6-6	.	TRBJ1-1	CASTPAQGRLNTEAFF	TGTGCCAGCACCCCGGCCCAGGGACGCTTGAACACTGAAGCTTTCTTT
.	TRBV7-2	TRBD2	TRBJ2-7	CASSLLAGGPPFYEQYF	TGTGCCAGCAGCCTATTAGCGGGAGGCCCACCTTTCTACGAGCAGTACTTC
once	TRBV11-3	.	TRBJ1-5	CASSLRRLGGAGSQPQHF	TGTGCCAGCAGCTTACGCCGTTTGGGGGGCGCGGGCTCCCAGCCCCAGCATTTT
.	TRBV20-1	.	TRBJ2-7	CSARIVREQYF	TGCAGTGCTAGAATCGTTCGCGAGCAGTACTTC
.	TRBV7-2	.	TRBJ1-1	CASSLEQPVGRTEAFF	TGTGCCAGCAGCTTAGAACAGCCCGTTGGGAGAACTGAAGCTTTCTTT
.	TRBV28	.	TRBJ1-2	CASSSHDRPAYGYTF	TGTGCCAGCAGTTCCCACGACAGGCCAGCCTATGGCTACACCTTC
.	TRBV27	TRBD1	TRBJ1-1	CASNISGDRGPQLVNTEAFF	TGTGCCAGCAATATATCGGGGGACAGGGGTCCGCAATTGGTGAACACTGAAGCTTTCTTT
.	TRBV18	.	TRBJ2-2	CASSPRTGSGELFF	TGTGCCAGCTCACCACGCACAGGGTCCGGGGAGCTGTTTTTT
.	TRBV10-3	.	TRBJ1-1	CAISERQVQDTEAFF	TGTGCCATCAGTGAGAGACAGGTCCAAGACACTGAAGCTTTCTTT
.	TRBV12-3/TRBV12-4	.	TRBJ1-2	CASSLGGDYGYTF	TGTGCCAGCAGTCTTGGGGGGGACTATGGCTACACCTTC
once	TRBV7-9	TRBD1	TRBJ1-2	CASSLGDSHYGYTF	TGTGCCAGCAGCTTGGGGGACAGCCACTATGGCTACACCTTC
.	TRBV20-1	.	TRBJ1-4	CSASSGQGNEKLFF	TGCAGTGCTAGTTCCGGGCAGGGTAATGAAAAACTGTTTTTT
.	TRBV19	TRBD1	TRBJ2-7	CASSIGDSSAYEQYF	TGTGCCAGTAGTATAGGGGACAGTTCGGCCTACGAGCAGTACTTC
.	TRBV30	.	TRBJ1-1	CAWNWEFGTEAFF	TGTGCCTGGAATTGGGAGTTCGGTACTGAAGCTTTCTTT
.	TRBV6-5	TRBD1	TRBJ2-7	CASSYSTGAIYEQYF	TGTGCCAGCAGTTACTCGACAGGGGCGATCTACGAGCAGTACTTC
.	TRBV2	TRBD2	TRBJ2-2	CASSDPSGKGGELFF	TGTGCCAGCAGTGATCCTAGCGGGAAGGGCGGGGAGCTGTTTTTT
few	TRBV5-1	TRBD2	TRBJ2-2	CASRGTRGSTGELFF	TGCGCCAGCCGGGGGACCCGCGGGAGCACCGGGGAGCTGTTTTTT
once	TRBV9	TRBD2	TRBJ2-3	CASSVAVRGEDTQYF	TGTGCCAGCAGCGTAGCTGTACGGGGGGAAGATACGCAGTATTTT
.	TRBV7-9	TRBD2	TRBJ2-5	CASRGTSGSTPSETQYF	TGTGCCAGCAGGGGGACTAGCGGCAGCACGCCATCGGAGACCCAGTACTTC
.	TRBV27	.	TRBJ1-5	CASSLFDPGVLSRPQHF	TGTGCCAGCAGTTTATTTGATCCCGGGGTCCTTTCTCGGCCCCAGCATTTT
.	TRBV30	.	TRBJ1-4	CAWRRVGGDEKLFF	TGTGCCTGGAGAAGGGTTGGGGGTGATGAAAAACTGTTTTTT
.	TRBV11-2	TRBD2	TRBJ2-5	CASSLGLAGETQYF	TGTGCCAGCAGCTTAGGACTAGCGGGAGAGACCCAGTACTTC
once	TRBV4-1	.	TRBJ1-2	CASSPQMDGLGGGGYTF	TGCGCCAGCAGCCCGCAAATGGACGGCTTGGGGGGTGGAGGCTACACCTTC
.	TRBV5-1	TRBD1	TRBJ1-1	CASRETGGNTEAFF	TGCGCCAGCAGAGAGACAGGGGGTAACACTGAAGCTTTCTTT
once	TRBV3-1/TRBV3-2	.	TRBJ1-3	CASTPQGGGGNTIYF	TGTGCCAGCACCCCCCAAGGGGGGGGCGGAAACACCATATATTTT
.	TRBV5-1	TRBD2	TRBJ2-5	CASSFSGRAGGETQYF	TGCGCCAGCAGCTTTAGCGGGAGGGCCGGTGGAGAGACCCAGTACTTC
.	TRBV27	.	TRBJ2-5	CASSSYLVGTQYF	TGTGCCAGCAGTTCCTACCTCGTGGGGACCCAGTACTTC
.	TRBV30	.	TRBJ1-5	CAWSVQGAQPQHF	TGTGCCTGGAGTGTACAAGGAGCTCAGCCCCAGCATTTT
.	TRBV6-4	.	TRBJ2-7	CASSESTDSREQYF	TGTGCCAGCAGTGAAAGTACAGATTCTAGGGAGCAGTACTTC
.	TRBV7-2	.	TRBJ1-2	CASSRYFRDRPHLYGYTF	TGTGCCAGCAGCAGATACTTCCGGGACCGACCACACCTCTATGGCTACACCTTC
.	TRBV20-1	.	TRBJ1-4	CSASETVNEKLFF	TGCAGTGCTAGTGAGACAGTTAATGAAAAACTGTTTTTT
.	TRBV10-2	.	TRBJ1-5	CASQREYNQPQHF	TGCGCCAGCCAGAGGGAGTACAATCAGCCCCAGCATTTT
.	TRBV18	.	TRBJ1-1	CASSPPLGANTEAFF	TGTGCCAGCTCACCACCGTTGGGGGCGAACACTGAAGCTTTCTTT
.	TRBV6-5	.	TRBJ1-6	CASSYSSGSRGTPLHF	TGTGCCAGCAGTTACTCGAGTGGCAGCCGGGGGACACCCCTCCACTTT
.	TRBV28	.	TRBJ2-3	CASSRRSTDTQYF	TGTGCCAGCAGTCGACGTAGCACAGATACGCAGTATTTT